This T cell receptor (beta chain) comes out of a study of PD-1 blockade in classical Hodgkin lymphoma. Overall study: Intravenous infusions of nivolumab 3 mg/kg reached patients every 2 weeks.

This sample's time point: cycle 4 day 1 (C4D1), after 6 weeks of nivolumab. Every patient relapsed after autologous stem cell transplantation, and brentuximab vedotin exposure varied. Complete response, partial response or progressive disease constituted the best response categories observed. The method was immunoSEQ multiplex PCR; TCRdb's version includes in-frame clones alone and lacks a portion of them. The data contain around 60,000 clones, just over 90% of them singletons. General study points: Only CD4+ TCR diversity, not CD8+, had risen significantly by C4D1. Still unresolved is the cause of the repertoire differences, which may be disease activity or prior therapy.

For this clone: What it recognizes is unknown.

The sequence came from a human donor with classical Hodgkin lymphoma. Sequences were derived from peripheral blood mononuclear cells (PBMCs), sampled before the fourth cycle of nivolumab.

CDR3 loop: CASSAFSGATYEQYF. The CDR3 DNA follows: TGTGCCAGCAGCGCTTTCTCCGGGGCTACTTACGAGCAGTACTTC. V usage is TRBV9 and J usage is TRBJ2-7, with D perhaps matching TRBD1 or TRBD2 (5 bases each). Germline CDR1 and CDR2: SGDLS and YYNGEE. V lost 3 bases to trimming and J lost 4 bases, with 17 bases between them. This CDR3 is built from 15 residues.